Listed below are T cell receptor beta chains from one sample, sequenced in a study of OX40 agonist ivuxolimab in advanced cancers. Sequencing used immunoSEQ multiplex PCR; TCRdb keeps in-frame clones, though not all of them. Here the sample spans roughly 79,000 clones, roughly 90% being singletons. The sample in question was CD4+ or CD8+ T cells sorted from blood, obtained in a trial of the OX40 agonist ivuxolimab. These receptors were collected from an adult with an advanced solid tumor such as melanoma, head and neck, liver or kidney cancer. The CDR3 runs from the conserved cysteine through the conserved F or W. D genes are given only for firm matches. The size field is filled for only some rows; it gives once, few, many or a size class.

d_gene,v_gene,j_gene,abundance,CDR3aa,CDR3nt
NA,TRBV5-1,TRBJ1-2,NA,CASRVAGADYGYTF,TGCGCCAGCCGAGTTGCAGGGGCCGATTATGGCTACACCTTC
NA,TRBV9,TRBJ2-6,NA,CASSVVTGSGGANVLTF,TGTGCCAGCAGCGTAGTAACAGGGTCAGGTGGGGCCAACGTCCTGACTTTC
TRBD2,TRBV10-1,TRBJ2-1,NA,CASSDVSGLWQNEQFF,TGCGCCAGCAGCGATGTTTCGGGACTATGGCAAAATGAGCAGTTCTTC
NA,TRBV5-4,TRBJ2-5,NA,CASSLDREETQYF,TGTGCCAGCAGCTTGGATAGAGAAGAGACCCAGTACTTC
NA,TRBV4-3,TRBJ2-4,NA,CASSQSGLQNIQYF,TGCGCCAGCAGCCAATCAGGGCTCCAAAACATTCAGTACTTC
NA,TRBV2,TRBJ1-5,few,CASMVGRNSNQPQHF,TGTGCCAGCATGGTAGGACGGAATAGCAATCAGCCCCAGCATTTT
NA,TRBV5-1,TRBJ2-4,NA,CASSNPLGGTVKNIQYF,TGCGCCAGCAGCAACCCTTTGGGGGGAACCGTCAAAAACATTCAGTACTTC
NA,TRBV7-9,TRBJ2-2,NA,CASSSPSRNTGELFF,TGTGCCAGCAGCTCCCCTAGCCGCAACACCGGGGAGCTGTTTTTT
NA,TRBV9,TRBJ2-7,NA,CASAGRGSYEQYF,TGTGCCAGCGCGGGAAGGGGCTCCTACGAGCAGTACTTC
TRBD1,TRBV11-2,TRBJ1-1,NA,CASQRTGWVPEAFF,TGTGCCAGTCAAAGGACAGGGTGGGTTCCTGAAGCTTTCTTT
TRBD2,TRBV11-3,TRBJ2-5,NA,CASSLGAGGVETQYF,TGTGCCAGCAGCTTAGGAGCGGGAGGCGTAGAGACCCAGTACTTC
TRBD2,TRBV11-3,TRBJ2-3,NA,CASSSSLPGTSGRGTDTQYF,TGTGCCAGCAGCTCATCCTTACCAGGGACTAGCGGGAGGGGCACAGATACGCAGTATTTT
TRBD1,TRBV15,TRBJ1-1,NA,CATSRDRLTGDTEAFF,TGTGCCACCAGCAGGGACCGCCTGACAGGGGACACTGAAGCTTTCTTT
NA,TRBV19,TRBJ2-5,NA,CASGTGLGETQYF,TGTGCCAGTGGCACAGGGTTGGGAGAGACCCAGTACTTC
TRBD1,TRBV28,TRBJ1-1,NA,CASSEQGENTEAFF,TGTGCCAGCAGTGAACAGGGGGAGAACACTGAAGCTTTCTTT
NA,TRBV11-2,TRBJ2-3,NA,CASSSVRAFTDTQYF,TGTGCCAGCAGCTCGGTCCGGGCCTTCACAGATACGCAGTATTTT
NA,TRBV7-3,TRBJ2-4,NA,CASSPTRKNIQYF,TGTGCCAGCAGCCCCACTAGAAAAAACATTCAGTACTTC
NA,TRBV6-5,TRBJ2-5,NA,CASSRLRETQYF,TGTGCCAGCAGTCGATTGAGGGAGACCCAGTACTTC
NA,TRBV28,TRBJ1-5,NA,CASGKQPQHF,TGTGCCAGCGGCAAACAGCCCCAGCATTTT
NA,TRBV5-1,TRBJ2-3,NA,CASSLITGRRADTQYF,TGCGCCAGCAGCTTGATAACGGGAAGGAGGGCAGATACGCAGTATTTT
NA,TRBV14,TRBJ2-2,NA,CASSLQTYTGELFF,TGTGCCAGCAGCCTACAAACCTACACCGGGGAGCTGTTTTTT
NA,TRBV19,TRBJ2-2,NA,CASTSSRGGELFF,TGTGCCAGCACTAGCTCGAGGGGCGGGGAGCTGTTTTTT
NA,TRBV19,TRBJ1-2,NA,CASSEDRDTGFSGYTF,TGTGCCAGTAGTGAGGACCGGGACACAGGCTTCAGTGGCTACACCTTC
TRBD1,TRBV7-9,TRBJ2-2,NA,CASSVTWTGGTGELFF,TGTGCCAGCAGCGTTACGTGGACAGGGGGCACCGGGGAGCTGTTTTTT